This TCR beta chain was retrieved from a study of siplizumab effects on memory and regulatory T cells. Turning to this clone: The antigen remains unidentified.

The CDR3 is 13 amino acids. CDR1 and CDR2 from the germline V gene are SGHAT and FQDESV (reference sequence). Trimming removed 4 bases at V and 2 bases at J, with 8 bases between. Whole-study findings and limits: In siplizumab cultures, the suppressive function of proliferating Tregs remained unconfirmed. Siplizumab conditions gave an average of around 65% Treg-derived mappable alloreactive CD4+ clones, versus about 25% for controls. Naive-or-memory phenotypes were unassignable for roughly 80-97% of proliferating CD4+ or CD8+ clones. Siplizumab led to significantly less abundant alloreactive sequences that could be traced back to unstimulated CD4+ memory cells.

Only in-frame clones appear in the TCRdb table, and some are missing; sequencing was by immunoSEQ multiplex PCR. The data hold about 70,000 clones, with over 70% observed a single time. This sequence originates from a human donor in good health. Sequenced: Tregs sorted from blood. V is TRBV11-1 and J is TRBJ1-2; D remains unclear. CDR3 coding DNA: TGTGCCAGCAGCTCCGGGCCGAACTATGGCTACACCTTC. Translated: CASSSGPNYGYTF.